The T cell receptor beta chain described here comes from a study of blood T cells in healthy people across ages. With a J-beta primer mix and a sample-barcoded 5' primer, a second PCR ran roughly 7 to 11 cycles. MiXCR, run by TCRdb on the 5' RACE reads, gives a single entry per CDR3 protein. Of under 800,000 distinct CDR3 sequences listed, more than 20% are singletons. Study conclusions and caveats: Observed TCR beta diversity showed a strong correlation with the percentage of naive T cells as measured by flow cytometry. Roughly linear declines in TCR beta diversity per million T cells occurred with age. The study lacked donor CMV status, which possibly confounded expanded clonotype changes. Estimated diversity that came from one million T cells was considered an underestimate.

Concerning this clonotype itself: Its antigen is currently unknown.

Germline V gives CDR1 MGHDK, CDR2 SYGVNS. The CDR3 runs to 16 residues. The V gene end was trimmed by 3 bases and the J gene end by 3 bases; junction bases not matched to a gene: 4. The sequence derives from a man in his 70s in good health. This chain uses TRBV25-1 with TRBJ2-3, with 12 positions matching TRBD2. The sequenced sample consisted of blood. As DNA, the CDR3 is TGTGCCAGCAGTGAGACTAGCGGGAGTGGGACAGATACGCAGTATTTT. It codes for CASSETSGSGTDTQYF.